The entry that follows covers one TCR beta chain sequence. Its antigen is unidentified. Here immunoSEQ multiplex PCR was the method, and the copy in TCRdb shows in-frame clones only, minus some. The table lists roughly 62,000 clones, 90% to 95% of them singletons. This sample stems from a study of cytomegalovirus exposure and HLA in healthy donors. The V segment lost 4 bases and the J segment 4 bases; nucleotides outside the gene matches: 11. The germline V gene encodes CDR1 SGHNT and CDR2 YYREEE (reference sequence). The CDR3 loop spans 18 amino acids. Study observations and caveats: Subsequent analysis of the roughly 120 validation repertoires found a tendency for first-cohort TCR clusters to co-occur. Among TCR beta chains, those listed as cytomegalovirus-associated numbered about 160.

This chain links TRBV5-4 with TRBJ2-1; 13 nucleotides agree with TRBD2. The receptor comes from a man between 18 and 29 years old in good health and CMV-seronegative. The specimen sequenced was PBMCs. The CDR3: CASSTSGLAGFVYNEQFF. In DNA form, the CDR3 reads TGTGCCAGCAGCACTTCGGGACTAGCGGGGTTTGTATACAATGAGCAGTTCTTC.